This TCR beta chain was profiled in a study of regulatory T cells in long-lasting Graves disease. Time point denoted: newly diagnosed GD, antithyroid drugs for less than 3 months. RNA extracted from PBMCs served as the sequencing template. The length of the CDR3 is 15 residues. Trimming removed 0 bases from V and 5 bases from J; junction bases left unmatched: 7. Germline V gene lookup returns CDR1 SGHTS and CDR2 YDEGEE. iRepertoire HTBI primers and Arm-PCR of CDR3 regions built TCR beta libraries. TCRdb fed the multiplex PCR reads into MiXCR, producing one record per CDR3 protein. Of around 330,000 distinct CDR3 sequences listed, 18% are singletons.

The TCR comes from a female donor with Graves disease. The chain employs TRBV5-8 and TRBJ2-5, with TRBD2 identical over 7 bases. This material consisted of peripheral blood mononuclear cells (PBMCs), taken at new diagnosis, from a patient treated with antithyroid drugs. The CDR3, as DNA: TGTGCCAGCAGCTTGGCAAGCGGGACGGCCGAGACCCAGTACTTC. This translates into CASSLASGTAETQYF.